The 25 T cell receptor beta chains reported below all come from one sample, sequenced in a study of blood T cells in healthy people across ages. Alongside a J-beta primer mix, a sample-barcoded 5' primer served in a second PCR lasting roughly 7 to 11 cycles. MiXCR, applied by TCRdb to the 5' RACE reads, yields one record per CDR3 protein. This table has about 970,000 distinct CDR3 sequences, roughly 47% appearing once. Sequenced: blood. These receptors originate from a woman aged 55-70 years in good health.

The V and J genes are TRBV20-1 and TRBJ2-7; 8 nucleotides line up with TRBD2. The length of the CDR3 is 13 residues. The V gene end was trimmed by 3 bases and the J gene end by 9 bases; junction bases not matched to a gene: 10. Germline V gives CDR1 DFQATT, CDR2 SNEGSKA (reference sequence). The CDR3 reads CSASETRREGQYF. The CDR3 coding sequence is TGCAGTGCTAGTGAAACAAGACGGGAGGGGCAGTACTTC.

This clonotype was seen at least ten times. V usage is TRBV4-1 and J usage is TRBJ2-5; the D gene is possibly TRBD2 (6 bases). The V gene lost 0 bases and the J gene lost 1 base, with 15 bases spanning the gap. Per the germline V gene, CDR1 is MGHRA and CDR2 is YSYEKL. This CDR3 has 17 amino acids. The CDR3 DNA follows: TGCGCCAGCAGCCAAGATGCGGCGGGATACGGCCAAGAGACCCAGTACTTC. It encodes CASSQDAAGYGQETQYF.

The V and J genes are TRBV21-1 and TRBJ2-4. TRBV21-1 is given as a pseudogene. CDR3 size: 16 residues. CDR3 coding DNA: TGTGCCAGCAGCAAACGTCACAGACTAGCCAAAAACATTCAGTACTTC. Protein: CASSKRHRLAKNIQYF.

The V gene is TRBV29-1, the J gene TRBJ2-3; 8 nucleotides align to TRBD1. Trimming cost V 6 bases and J 4 bases; bases outside gene matches: 3. CDR3 size: 12 residues. The germline gives CDR1 SQVTM, CDR2 ANQGSEA. CDR3 residues: CSVHRGSDTQYF. Here the CDR3 DNA reads TGCAGCGTCCACAGGGGGTCAGATACGCAGTATTTT.

This clonotype was seen only a few times. The chain carries TRBV20-1 and TRBJ2-3; a weak D match, TRBD2 (5 bases). Germline CDR1 reads DFQATT; CDR2 reads SNEGSKA (reference sequence). The CDR3 is 11 residues long. Deletions cut 6 bases from V and 5 bases from J, with 9 bases between. CDR3 protein: CSAIREDTQYF. The DNA for the CDR3 is TGCAGTGCAATCCGGGAAGATACGCAGTATTTT.

This clonotype was recorded a few times. The chain joins TRBV28 to TRBJ2-3, with TRBD2 matching over 13 bases. The CDR3 length is 15 residues. Germline assignment: CDR1 MDHEN and CDR2 SYDVKM. The junction had 6 bases not matched to a gene; V was cut back by 6 bases and J by 6 bases. The CDR3 coding sequence is TGTGCCAGCAGATTCGAGACTAGCGGGAGGGATACGCAGTATTTT. As protein: CASRFETSGRDTQYF.

This clonotype was detected a few times. The chain joins TRBV28 to TRBJ2-1; possible D gene TRBD1, 6 bases. V lost 9 bases to trimming and J lost 5 bases, with 14 bases between them. CDR3 length equals 13 residues. Germline CDR1 is MDHEN and CDR2 is SYDVKM. CDR3 sequence (DNA): TGTGCCAGTACAGGGTTTTTCCACAATGAGCAGTTCTTC. Translated, it gives CASTGFFHNEQFF.

The V call is TRBV9, the J call TRBJ2-3; possible D gene TRBD2, 6 bases. From germline, CDR1 is SGDLS and CDR2 YYNGEE. Trimming left V 5 bases short and J 2 bases short, with 18 bases between. The CDR3 is 16 amino acids. CDR3 loop: CASRQGPGVPTDTQYF. In DNA form, the CDR3 reads TGTGCCAGCAGACAAGGGCCGGGAGTCCCCACAGATACGCAGTATTTT.

The V and J genes are TRBV27 and TRBJ1-1; D not resolved. The CDR3 is 16 residues long. Germline CDR1 is MNHEY and CDR2 is SMNVEV (reference sequence). Deletions cut 6 bases from V and 4 bases from J, with 21 bases between. This chain's CDR3 is CASRPSRGQYGTEAFF. The CDR3 bases are TGTGCCAGCAGACCATCGAGAGGGCAGTACGGCACTGAAGCTTTCTTT.

The J gene is TRBJ2-1, the V gene TRBV7-9, with 11 bases lining up with TRBD2. The CDR3 totals 15 residues. Germline assignment: CDR1 SEHNR and CDR2 FQNEAQ (reference sequence). V shed 2 bases and J 9 bases; nucleotides not matched to a gene: 6. This CDR3 reads CASSLTSGSLAEQFF. The CDR3 DNA is TGTGCCAGCAGCTTAACTAGCGGGAGCTTAGCTGAGCAGTTCTTC. The full variable domain, completed using reference TRBV7-9 and TRBJ2-1, is DTGVSQNPRHKITKRGQNVTFRCDPISEHNRLYWYRQTLGQGPEFLTYFQNEAQLEKSRLLSDRFSAERPKGSFSTLEIQRTEQGDSAMYLCASSLTSGSLAEQFFGPGTRLTVL.

The J gene is TRBJ1-6, the V gene TRBV30; 8 nucleotides match TRBD1. The trim removed 5 bases at V and 8 bases at J, leaving 5 bases unmatched. The CDR3 extends over 13 amino acids. The germline CDR1 and CDR2 sequences are GTSNPN and SVGIG (reference sequence). The CDR3 DNA follows: TGTGCCTGGCGACAGGGGATGGATTCACCCCTCCACTTT. Protein: CAWRQGMDSPLHF.

This clonotype was detected only a few times. The CDR3 is CASSIGTSGTSDTQYF. As DNA, the CDR3 is TGTGCCAGCTCAATCGGGACTAGCGGGACGTCAGATACGCAGTATTTT. The gene calls are TRBV18 and TRBJ2-3; 13 bases are a match to TRBD2. The CDR3 is made up of 16 amino acids. The germline V gene has CDR1 KGHSH and CDR2 LQKENI. V trimming: 5 bases; J trimming: 4 bases; junction bases outside the gene matches: 6.

The chain joins TRBV21-1 to TRBJ2-5; TRBD2, the table's D call, lacks a check against the DNA. TRBV21-1 is designated a pseudogene. The CDR3 covers 17 residues. The DNA for the CDR3 is TGTGCCAGCAGCAAGCCTCTCGCGTGGAGGGCTGGCGAGACCCAGTACTTC. The encoded protein is CASSKPLAWRAGETQYF.

The V and J genes are TRBV27 and TRBJ2-7; D may be TRBD2 (6 bases). Germline CDR1 and CDR2: MNHEY and SMNVEV (reference sequence). V was trimmed by 0 bases and J by 6 bases, leaving 15 bases between them. This CDR3 region has 15 residues. For the CDR3, the DNA is TGTGCCAGCAGTTTATCGATGACGGGAGCAGGCGAGCAGTACTTC. Its translation is CASSLSMTGAGEQYF.

A word on this clonotype: One end of the junction fails to match germline, which may point to a read error. The chain carries TRBV29-1 and TRBJ2-7; D call uncertain. The CDR3 is made up of 11 amino acids. Germline CDR1 SQVTM, CDR2 ANQGSEA. DNA for the CDR3: TGCAGCGTTGTGGGCACCTACGGGCAGTACTTC. Its protein product is CSVVGTYGQYF.

This chain joins TRBV20-1 and TRBJ2-1; TRBD1 aligns across 9 bases. Per the germline V gene, CDR1 is DFQATT and CDR2 is SNEGSKA (reference sequence). The V segment lost 6 bases and the J segment 3 bases; nucleotides outside the gene matches: 15. The CDR3 is 17 residues long. The CDR3 DNA reads TGCAGTGCCATACTAGGGACAGGGCCTTACCTCTACAATGAGCAGTTCTTC. Residues: CSAILGTGPYLYNEQFF.

This clonotype was detected only a few times. The CDR3 coding sequence is TGCAGTGCTATCCGGGACAGAAATTCACCCCTCCACTTT. It codes for CSAIRDRNSPLHF. V is TRBV20-1 and J is TRBJ1-6; 7 nucleotides line up with TRBD1. Germline V lookup: CDR1 DFQATT, CDR2 SNEGSKA (reference sequence). The junction had 4 bases not matched to a gene; V was cut back by 4 bases and J by 7 bases. The CDR3 sequence is 13 residues long.

The V call is TRBV5-1, the J call TRBJ2-1, with 11 bases aligning to TRBD2. J was trimmed by 10 bases and V by 0 bases; bases with no gene match: 12. Germline V CDR1 and CDR2: SGHRS, YFSETQ. The CDR3 is 17 residues long. The CDR3 region has the DNA TGCGCCAGCAGCTTGGCCAAGATAGCGGGAGGGCCGGGGGAGCAGTTCTTC. Its protein is CASSLAKIAGGPGEQFF. Full variable domain (rest looked up from reference TRBV5-1 and TRBJ2-1): KAGVTQTPRYLIKTRGQQVTLSCSPISGHRSVSWYQQTPGQGLQFLFEYFSETQRNKGNFPGRFSGRQFSNSRSEMNVSTLELGDSALYLCASSLAKIAGGPGEQFFGPGTRLTVL.

The chain is built from TRBV28 and TRBJ2-3; TRBD2 matches 10 bases. The CDR3 length is 18 residues. Germline V CDR1 and CDR2: MDHEN, SYDVKM. Unmatched junction bases numbered 6, after V lost 0 bases and J lost 0 bases. The CDR3 nucleotides read TGTGCCAGCAGTTTATGGGGGACTAGCGATACTAGCACAGATACGCAGTATTTT. Translating gives CASSLWGTSDTSTDTQYF.

The rearrangement uses TRBV28 and TRBJ2-5; D ambiguous. The CDR3 consists of 13 residues. With 2 bases removed from V and 5 bases from J, the gap between germline ends came to 9 bases. The V gene's germline CDR1 is MDHEN and CDR2 SYDVKM. The CDR3 protein is CASSLMASETQYF. The DNA of the CDR3 is TGTGCCAGCAGTTTAATGGCCTCGGAGACCCAGTACTTC.

Ten or more counts support this clonotype. The gene calls are TRBV7-6 and TRBJ2-7; 10 bases line up with TRBD1. The germline gives CDR1 SGHVS, CDR2 FNYEAQ. The CDR3 is 14 residues long. The V segment lost 0 bases and the J segment 4 bases; nucleotides outside the gene matches: 0. The CDR3 DNA reads as TGTGCCAGCAGCTTAGCGGACAGGGGGTACGAGCAGTACTTC. Protein: CASSLADRGYEQYF.

The chain carries TRBV2 and TRBJ1-2; possible D gene TRBD1, 5 bases. The germline V gene encodes CDR1 SNHLY and CDR2 FYNNEI. There are 14 residues in the CDR3. Deletions cut 3 bases from V and 4 bases from J, with 12 bases between. DNA of the CDR3: TGTGCCAGCAGTGAGTCGGGACCGAGCTATGGCTACACCTTC. Residues: CASSESGPSYGYTF. Variable domain in full (rest from reference TRBV2 and TRBJ1-2): EPEVTQTPSHQVTQMGQEVILRCVPISNHLYFYWYRQILGQKVEFLVSFYNNEISEKSEIFDDQFSVERPDGSNFTLKIRSTKLEDSAMYFCASSESGPSYGYTFGSGTRLTVV.

V and J are TRBV29-1 and TRBJ2-4; 9 nucleotides agree with TRBD1. Germline loops: CDR1 SQVTM, CDR2 ANQGSEA. The CDR3 sequence is 17 residues long. V was pared by 6 bases and J by 1 base, with 13 bases of the junction left unmatched. The CDR3 nucleotides read TGCAGCGTCAGGGACAGGGCGTGGGATGCGGCCAAAAACATTCAGTACTTC. As protein: CSVRDRAWDAAKNIQYF.

A remark on this clonotype: The junction does not match germline at one end; this may be a read error. V gene TRBV6-6 combines with J gene TRBJ2-7, with unresolved D. The CDR3 extends over 13 amino acids. Per germline, CDR1 MNHNY and CDR2 SVGAGI (reference sequence). CDR3 bases: TGTGCCGGCAGCCAGGAAAGGCTGAACGAGCAGTACTTC. Residues: CAGSQERLNEQYF.

The V and J genes are TRBV21-1 and TRBJ1-1; TRBD1 is the table's D call, not checked against the DNA. TRBV21-1 is a pseudogene locus. This CDR3 has 18 amino acids. CDR3 loop: CASSKGPRTETPNTEAFF. The CDR3 nucleotides are TGTGCCAGCAGCAAAGGTCCCCGGACAGAGACCCCGAACACTGAAGCTTTCTTT.